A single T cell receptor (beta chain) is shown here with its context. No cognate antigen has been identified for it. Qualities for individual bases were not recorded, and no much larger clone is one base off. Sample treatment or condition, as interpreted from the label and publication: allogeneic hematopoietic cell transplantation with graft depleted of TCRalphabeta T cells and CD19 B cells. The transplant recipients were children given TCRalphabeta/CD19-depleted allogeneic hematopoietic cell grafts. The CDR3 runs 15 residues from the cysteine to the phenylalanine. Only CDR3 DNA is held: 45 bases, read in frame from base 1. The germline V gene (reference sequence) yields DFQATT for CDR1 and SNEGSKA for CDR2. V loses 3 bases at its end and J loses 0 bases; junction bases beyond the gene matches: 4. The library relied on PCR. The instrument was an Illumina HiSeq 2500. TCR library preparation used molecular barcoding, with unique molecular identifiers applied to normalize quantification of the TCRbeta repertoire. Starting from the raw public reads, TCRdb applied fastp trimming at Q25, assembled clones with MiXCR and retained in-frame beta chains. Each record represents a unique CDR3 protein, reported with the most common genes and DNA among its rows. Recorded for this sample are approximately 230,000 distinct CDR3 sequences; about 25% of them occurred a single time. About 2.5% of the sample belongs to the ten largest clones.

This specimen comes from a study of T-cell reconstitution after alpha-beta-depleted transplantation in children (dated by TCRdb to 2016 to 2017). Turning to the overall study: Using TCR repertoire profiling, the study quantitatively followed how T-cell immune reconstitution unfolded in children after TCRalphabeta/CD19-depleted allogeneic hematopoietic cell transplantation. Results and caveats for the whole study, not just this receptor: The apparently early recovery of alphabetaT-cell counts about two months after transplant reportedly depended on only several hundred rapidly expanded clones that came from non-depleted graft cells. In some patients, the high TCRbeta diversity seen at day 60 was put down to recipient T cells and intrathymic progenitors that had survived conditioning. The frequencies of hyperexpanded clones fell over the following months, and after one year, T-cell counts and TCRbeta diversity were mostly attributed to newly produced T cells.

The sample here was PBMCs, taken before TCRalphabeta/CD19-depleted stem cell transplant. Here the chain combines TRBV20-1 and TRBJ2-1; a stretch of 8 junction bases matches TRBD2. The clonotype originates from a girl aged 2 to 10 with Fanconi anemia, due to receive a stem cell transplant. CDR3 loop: CSASRSGVSYNEQFF. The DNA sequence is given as TGCAGTGCTAGCCGTAGCGGGGTCTCCTACAATGAGCAGTTCTTC.